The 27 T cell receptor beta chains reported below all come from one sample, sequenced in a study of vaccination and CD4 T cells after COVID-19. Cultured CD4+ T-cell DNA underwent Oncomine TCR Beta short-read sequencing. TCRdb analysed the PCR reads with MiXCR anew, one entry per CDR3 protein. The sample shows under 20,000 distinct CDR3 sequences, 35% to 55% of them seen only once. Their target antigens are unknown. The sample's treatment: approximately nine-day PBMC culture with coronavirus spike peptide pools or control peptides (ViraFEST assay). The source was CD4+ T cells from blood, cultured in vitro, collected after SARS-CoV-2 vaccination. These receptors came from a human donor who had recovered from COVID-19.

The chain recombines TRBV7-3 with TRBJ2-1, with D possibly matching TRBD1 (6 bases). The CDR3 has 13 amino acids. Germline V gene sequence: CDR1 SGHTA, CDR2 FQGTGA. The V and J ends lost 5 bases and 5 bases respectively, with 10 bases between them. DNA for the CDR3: TGTGCCAGCAGCATCGACAGGAACAATGAGCAGTTCTTC. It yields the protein CASSIDRNNEQFF.

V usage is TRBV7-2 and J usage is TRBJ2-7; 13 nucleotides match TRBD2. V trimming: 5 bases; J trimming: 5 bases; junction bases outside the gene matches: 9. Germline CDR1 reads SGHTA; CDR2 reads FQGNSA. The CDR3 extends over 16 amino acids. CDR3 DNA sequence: TGTGCCAGCAGCCCCCGGACTAGCGGGAGAGCAAACGAGCAGTACTTC. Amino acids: CASSPRTSGRANEQYF.

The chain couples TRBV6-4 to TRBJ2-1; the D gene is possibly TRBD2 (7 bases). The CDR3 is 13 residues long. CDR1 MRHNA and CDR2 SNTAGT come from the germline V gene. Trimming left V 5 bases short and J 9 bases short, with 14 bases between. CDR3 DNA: TGTGCCAGCAGTAGGACTAGGGGGGGTGAGCAGTTCTTC. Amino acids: CASSRTRGGEQFF.

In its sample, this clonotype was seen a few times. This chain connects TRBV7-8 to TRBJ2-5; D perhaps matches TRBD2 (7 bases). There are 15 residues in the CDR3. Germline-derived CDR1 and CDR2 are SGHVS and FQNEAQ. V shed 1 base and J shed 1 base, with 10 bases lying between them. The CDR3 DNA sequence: TGTGCCAGCAGCTTAGGGGGGGGCTTCCAAGAGACCCAGTACTTC. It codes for CASSLGGGFQETQYF.

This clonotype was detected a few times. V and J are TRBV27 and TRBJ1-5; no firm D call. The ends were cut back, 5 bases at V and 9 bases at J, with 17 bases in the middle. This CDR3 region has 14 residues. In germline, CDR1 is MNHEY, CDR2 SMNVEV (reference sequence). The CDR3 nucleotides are TGTGCCAGCAGTCCCACGGACGTGGGGAGGCCCCAGCATTTT. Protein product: CASSPTDVGRPQHF.

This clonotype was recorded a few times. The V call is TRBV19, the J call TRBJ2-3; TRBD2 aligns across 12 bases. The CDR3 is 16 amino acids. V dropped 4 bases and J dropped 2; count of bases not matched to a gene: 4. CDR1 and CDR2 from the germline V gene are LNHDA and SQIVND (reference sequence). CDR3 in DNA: TGTGCCAGTAGTACCCGGACTAGCGGGGACACAGATACGCAGTATTTT. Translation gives CASSTRTSGDTDTQYF.

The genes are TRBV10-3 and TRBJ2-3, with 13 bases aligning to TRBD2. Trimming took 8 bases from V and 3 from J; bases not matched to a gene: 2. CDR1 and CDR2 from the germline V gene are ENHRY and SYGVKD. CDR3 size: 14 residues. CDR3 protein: CAIGLAGVTDTQYF. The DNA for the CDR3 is TGTGCCATCGGACTAGCGGGAGTTACAGATACGCAGTATTTT.

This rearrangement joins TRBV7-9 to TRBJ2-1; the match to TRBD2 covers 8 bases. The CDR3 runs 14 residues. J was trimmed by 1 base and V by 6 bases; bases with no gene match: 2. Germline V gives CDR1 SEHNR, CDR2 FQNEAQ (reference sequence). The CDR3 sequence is CASSVAGSYNEQFF. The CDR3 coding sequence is TGTGCCAGCAGTGTAGCGGGGTCCTACAATGAGCAGTTCTTC.

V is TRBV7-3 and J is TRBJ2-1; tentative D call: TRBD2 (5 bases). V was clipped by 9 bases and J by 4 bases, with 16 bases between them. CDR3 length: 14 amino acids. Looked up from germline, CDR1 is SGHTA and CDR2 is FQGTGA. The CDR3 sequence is CASKQSAAYNEQFF. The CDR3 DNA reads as TGTGCCAGTAAGCAGTCAGCGGCGTACAATGAGCAGTTCTTC.

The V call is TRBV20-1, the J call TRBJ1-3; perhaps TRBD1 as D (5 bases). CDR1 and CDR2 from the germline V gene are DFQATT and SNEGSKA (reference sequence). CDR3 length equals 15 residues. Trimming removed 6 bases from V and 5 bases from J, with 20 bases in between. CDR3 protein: CSALSRDLARNTIYF. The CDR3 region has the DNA TGCAGTGCCTTGTCCAGGGACCTCGCCAGAAACACCATATATTTT.

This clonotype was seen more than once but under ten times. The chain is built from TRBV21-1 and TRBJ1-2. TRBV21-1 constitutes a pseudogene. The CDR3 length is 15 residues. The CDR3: CASSNYRVPHYGYTF. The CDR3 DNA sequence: TGTGCCAGCAGCAATTACCGTGTTCCGCACTATGGCTACACCTTC.

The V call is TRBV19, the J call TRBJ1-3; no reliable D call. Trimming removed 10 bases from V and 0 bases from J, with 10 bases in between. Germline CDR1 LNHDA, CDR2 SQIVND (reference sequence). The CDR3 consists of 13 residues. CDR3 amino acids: CATARTSGNTIYF. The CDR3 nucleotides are TGTGCCACGGCGAGGACCTCTGGAAACACCATATATTTT.

As DNA, the CDR3 is TGTGCCAGCAGTAACAGGGTCGGCTACACCTTC. It is translated as CASSNRVGYTF. V is TRBV28 and J is TRBJ1-2, with D tentatively TRBD1 (6 bases). Per germline, CDR1 MDHEN and CDR2 SYDVKM. This CDR3 contains 11 residues. V was shortened by 5 bases and J by 8 bases, with 9 bases between the two germline ends.

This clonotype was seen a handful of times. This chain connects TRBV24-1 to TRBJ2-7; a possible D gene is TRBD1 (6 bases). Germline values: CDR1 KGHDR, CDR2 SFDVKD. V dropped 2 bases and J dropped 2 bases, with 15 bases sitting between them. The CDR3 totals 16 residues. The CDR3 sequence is CATSDSRDTFTYEQYF. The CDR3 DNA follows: TGTGCCACCAGTGATTCCCGGGACACCTTCACCTACGAGCAGTACTTC.

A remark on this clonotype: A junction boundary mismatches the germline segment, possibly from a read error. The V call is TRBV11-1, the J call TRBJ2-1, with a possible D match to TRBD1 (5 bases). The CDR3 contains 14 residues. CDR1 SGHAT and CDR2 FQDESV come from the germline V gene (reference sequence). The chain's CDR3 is CASSLGRSGHEQFF. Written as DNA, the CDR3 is TGTGCCAGCAGTTTAGGACGATCAGGGCATGAGCAGTTCTTC.

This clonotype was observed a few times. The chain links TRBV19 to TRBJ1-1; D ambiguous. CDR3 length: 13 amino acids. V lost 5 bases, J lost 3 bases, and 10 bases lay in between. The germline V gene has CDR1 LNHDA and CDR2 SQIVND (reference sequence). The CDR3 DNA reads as TGTGCCAGTAGTGCCCAGGCGGACACTGAAGCTTTCTTT. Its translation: CASSAQADTEAFF.

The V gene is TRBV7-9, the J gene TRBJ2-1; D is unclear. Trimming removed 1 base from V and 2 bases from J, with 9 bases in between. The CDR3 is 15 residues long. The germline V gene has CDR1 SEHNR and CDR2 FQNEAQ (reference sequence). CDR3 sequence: CASSLGASTYNEQFF. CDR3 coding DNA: TGTGCCAGCAGCTTAGGGGCTAGTACCTACAATGAGCAGTTCTTC.

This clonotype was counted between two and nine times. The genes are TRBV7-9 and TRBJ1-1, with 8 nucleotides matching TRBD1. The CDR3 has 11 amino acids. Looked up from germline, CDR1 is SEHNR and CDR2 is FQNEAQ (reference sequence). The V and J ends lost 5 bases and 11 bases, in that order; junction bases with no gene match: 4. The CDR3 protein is CASSPDRAAFF. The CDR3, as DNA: TGTGCCAGCAGCCCGGACAGGGCGGCTTTCTTT.

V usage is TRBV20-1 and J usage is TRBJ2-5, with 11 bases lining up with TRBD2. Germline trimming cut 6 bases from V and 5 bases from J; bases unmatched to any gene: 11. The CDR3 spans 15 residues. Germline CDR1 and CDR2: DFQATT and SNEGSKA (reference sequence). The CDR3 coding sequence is TGCAGTGCACCCGGGATAGCGGGGGGGAGGGAGACCCAGTACTTC. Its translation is CSAPGIAGGRETQYF.

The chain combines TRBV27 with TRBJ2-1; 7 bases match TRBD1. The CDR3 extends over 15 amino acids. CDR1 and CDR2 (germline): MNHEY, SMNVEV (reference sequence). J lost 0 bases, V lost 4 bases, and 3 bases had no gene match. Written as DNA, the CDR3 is TGTGCCAGCAGTTCGGACAGGAGCTCCTACAATGAGCAGTTCTTC. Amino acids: CASSSDRSSYNEQFF.

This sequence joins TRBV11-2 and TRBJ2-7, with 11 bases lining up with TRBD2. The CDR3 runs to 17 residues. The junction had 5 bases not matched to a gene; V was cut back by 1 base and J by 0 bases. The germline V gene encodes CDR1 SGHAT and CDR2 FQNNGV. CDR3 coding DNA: TGTGCCAGCAGCTTAGGACCTAGCGGGGGGACCTCCTACGAGCAGTACTTC. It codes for CASSLGPSGGTSYEQYF.

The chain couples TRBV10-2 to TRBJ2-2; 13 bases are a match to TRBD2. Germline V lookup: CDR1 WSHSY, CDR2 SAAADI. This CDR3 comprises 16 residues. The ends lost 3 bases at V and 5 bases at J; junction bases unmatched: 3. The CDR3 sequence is CASSELGLAGTGELFF. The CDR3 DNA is TGCGCCAGCAGTGAATTGGGACTAGCGGGAACCGGGGAGCTGTTTTTT.

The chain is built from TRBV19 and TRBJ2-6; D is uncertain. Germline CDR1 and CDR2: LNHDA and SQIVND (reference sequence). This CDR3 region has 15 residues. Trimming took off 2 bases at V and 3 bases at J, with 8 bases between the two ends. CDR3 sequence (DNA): TGTGCCAGTAGTATACGGTCAGGTGGGGCCAACGTCCTGACTTTC. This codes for CASSIRSGGANVLTF.

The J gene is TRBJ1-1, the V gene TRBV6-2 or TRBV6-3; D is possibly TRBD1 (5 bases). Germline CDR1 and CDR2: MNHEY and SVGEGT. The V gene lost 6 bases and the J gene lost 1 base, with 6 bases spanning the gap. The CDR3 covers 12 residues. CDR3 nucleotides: TGTGCCAGCAGGCAGGGGAACACTGAAGCTTTCTTT. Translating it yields CASRQGNTEAFF.

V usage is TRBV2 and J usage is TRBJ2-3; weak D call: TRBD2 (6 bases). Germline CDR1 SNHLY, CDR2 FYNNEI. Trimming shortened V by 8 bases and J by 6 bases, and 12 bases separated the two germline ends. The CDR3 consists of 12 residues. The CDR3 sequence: CASGTSRDTQYF. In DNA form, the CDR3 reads TGTGCCAGCGGGACTTCAAGGGATACGCAGTATTTT.

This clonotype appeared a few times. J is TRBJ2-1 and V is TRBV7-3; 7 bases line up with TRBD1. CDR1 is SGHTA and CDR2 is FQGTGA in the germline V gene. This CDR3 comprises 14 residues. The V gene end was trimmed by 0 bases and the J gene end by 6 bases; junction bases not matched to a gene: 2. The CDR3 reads CASSLTSGGNEQFF. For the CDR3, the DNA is TGTGCCAGCAGCTTAACGTCAGGGGGCAATGAGCAGTTCTTC. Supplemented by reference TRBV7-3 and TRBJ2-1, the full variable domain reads GAGVSQTPSNKVTEKGKYVELRCDPISGHTALYWYRQSLGQGPEFLIYFQGTGAADDSGLPNDRFFAVRPEGSVSTLKIQRTERGDSAVYLCASSLTSGGNEQFFGPGTRLTVL.

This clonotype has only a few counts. The CDR3 spells CASSSNRFPRGYTF. DNA for the CDR3: TGTGCCAGCAGCTCCAACAGGTTCCCTAGGGGCTACACCTTC. The V and J genes are TRBV7-9 and TRBJ1-2, with a possible D match to TRBD1 (5 bases). The CDR3 length is 14 residues. The germline V gene encodes CDR1 SEHNR and CDR2 FQNEAQ (reference sequence). V was shortened by 4 bases and J by 8 bases, with 17 bases between the two germline ends.